Presented here are 12 T cell receptor beta chains from one specimen sequenced in a study of T cell responses to AZD1222 COVID-19 vaccine. The assay was immunoSEQ multiplex PCR, and TCRdb's table has in-frame clones only and misses some. The table includes about 94,000 clones, roughly 85% detected once. This specimen was peripheral blood, taken 28 days after the second AZD1222 dose. The receptors were sampled from an adult who received the AZD1222 COVID-19 vaccine.

V and J are TRBV7-3 and TRBJ2-2, with D uncertain. The CDR3 has 14 residues. Per the germline V gene, CDR1 is SGHTA and CDR2 is FQGTGA. V lost 2 bases and J 3 bases, leaving 7 bases between the germline ends. CDR3 in DNA: TGTGCCAGCAGCTTAGGCAGTTACACCGGGGAGCTGTTTTTT. It specifies CASSLGSYTGELFF.

CDR3 region: CASSKRGGKAYNSPLHF. The CDR3 DNA sequence: TGTGCCAGCAGCAAACGGGGGGGAAAGGCCTATAATTCACCCCTCCACTTT. This chain uses TRBV21-1 with TRBJ1-6. TRBV21-1 is noted as a pseudogene. The length of the CDR3 is 17 residues.

The V gene is TRBV29-1, the J gene TRBJ2-7; the match to TRBD2 covers 10 bases. Germline CDR1 is SQVTM and CDR2 is ANQGSEA. This CDR3 has 16 amino acids. Trimming took 1 base from V and 0 from J; bases not matched to a gene: 6. The CDR3 loop is CSVEGGASGSSYEQYF. The CDR3 coding sequence is TGCAGCGTTGAAGGAGGGGCTAGCGGGAGCTCCTACGAGCAGTACTTC.

V gene TRBV7-9 combines with J gene TRBJ1-4; D is possibly TRBD1 (5 bases). This CDR3 region has 15 residues. CDR1 is SEHNR and CDR2 is FQNEAQ in the germline V gene (reference sequence). V lost 3 bases to trimming and J lost 8 bases, with 16 bases between them. As DNA, the CDR3 is TGTGCCAGCAGCTTTCGGGGAGGGGCGGGAGAAAAACTGTTTTTT. Protein product: CASSFRGGAGEKLFF.

The rearrangement joins TRBV2 to TRBJ2-3; D gene ambiguous. V lost 6 bases to trimming and J lost 0 bases, with 13 bases between them. Germline loops: CDR1 SNHLY, CDR2 FYNNEI. This CDR3 is 15 amino acids long. The CDR3 reads CASSYLIPSTDTQYF. The CDR3, as DNA: TGTGCCAGCAGCTACCTAATACCTAGCACAGATACGCAGTATTTT.

The rearrangement uses TRBV5-4 and TRBJ2-7, with 8 bases fitting TRBD1. Germline lookup yields CDR1 SGHNT and CDR2 YYREEE (reference sequence). V trimming: 2 bases; J trimming: 7 bases; junction bases outside the gene matches: 11. CDR3 length equals 15 residues. CDR3 sequence reads: CASSFSPTGDREQYF. The CDR3 bases are TGTGCCAGCAGCTTCTCACCGACAGGGGACAGGGAGCAGTACTTC.

This chain connects TRBV3-1 (or the pseudogene TRBV3-2) to TRBJ2-1, with 10 nucleotides matching TRBD2. After removal of 2 bases from V and 4 bases from J, the junction contained 5 bases not matched to a gene. This CDR3 region has 16 residues. CDR1 is LGHDT and CDR2 is YNNKEL in the germline V gene (reference sequence). The CDR3 reads CASSQMGAGGYNEQFF. CDR3 nucleotides: TGTGCCAGCAGCCAAATGGGAGCGGGGGGGTACAATGAGCAGTTCTTC.

The chain employs TRBV10-3 and TRBJ2-2; the D is unclear. CDR3 length equals 14 residues. CDR1 is ENHRY and CDR2 is SYGVKD in the germline V gene. V lost 0 bases and J 7 bases, leaving 9 bases between the germline ends. CDR3 protein: CAISESGPIGELFF. The DNA for the CDR3 is TGTGCCATCAGTGAGTCAGGCCCCATCGGGGAGCTGTTTTTT.

In this sample, this clone turned up once. The CDR3 protein is CASSPGLAGGLNEQFF. The DNA for the CDR3 is TGTGCCAGCAGCCCCGGACTAGCGGGAGGCCTCAATGAGCAGTTCTTC. The rearrangement joins TRBV14 to TRBJ2-1; 14 bases line up with TRBD2. The germline V gene has CDR1 SGHDN and CDR2 FVKESK. J lost 6 bases, V lost 4 bases, and 5 bases had no gene match. This CDR3 comprises 16 residues.

This chain joins TRBV12-3 or TRBV12-4 and TRBJ2-1, with a tentative D call TRBD1 (6 bases). The CDR3 runs to 12 residues. Trimming shortened V by 7 bases and J by 8 bases, and 12 bases separated the two germline ends. The CDR3 DNA is TGTGCCAGCACTCAGGGGTCCGATGAGCAGTTCTTC. Amino acid sequence: CASTQGSDEQFF.

This sequence joins TRBV4-1 and TRBJ2-1, with 8 bases lining up with TRBD2. Germline CDR1 MGHRA, CDR2 YSYEKL. The V and J ends lost 3 bases and 3 bases, in that order; junction bases with no gene match: 10. The CDR3 covers 17 residues. The DNA for the CDR3 is TGCGCCAGCAGCCATAATGAGGGACTAGGATACTACAATGAGCAGTTCTTC. Translated: CASSHNEGLGYYNEQFF.

The rearrangement links TRBV6-2 or TRBV6-3 to TRBJ1-3, with D possibly being TRBD1 (5 bases). Germline values: CDR1 MNHEY, CDR2 SVGEGT. This CDR3 has 15 amino acids. The V end was cut by 6 bases, the J end by 0 bases, with 12 bases between. CDR3 amino acids: CASSQGPYSGNTIYF. The CDR3 coding sequence is TGTGCCAGCAGCCAGGGACCTTACTCTGGAAACACCATATATTTT.